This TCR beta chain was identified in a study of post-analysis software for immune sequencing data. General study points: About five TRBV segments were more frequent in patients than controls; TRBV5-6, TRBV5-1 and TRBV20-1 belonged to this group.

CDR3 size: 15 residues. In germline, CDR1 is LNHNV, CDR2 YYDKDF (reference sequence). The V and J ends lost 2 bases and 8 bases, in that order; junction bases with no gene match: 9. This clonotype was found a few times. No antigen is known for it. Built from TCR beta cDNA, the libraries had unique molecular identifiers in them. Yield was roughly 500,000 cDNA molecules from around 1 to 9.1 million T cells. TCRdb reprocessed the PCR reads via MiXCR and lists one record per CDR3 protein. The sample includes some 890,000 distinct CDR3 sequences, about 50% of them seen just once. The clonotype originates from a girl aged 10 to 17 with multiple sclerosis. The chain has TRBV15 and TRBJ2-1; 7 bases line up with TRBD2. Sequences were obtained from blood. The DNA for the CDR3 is TGTGCCACCAGCAGATCTACAACCCGGGGGGATGAGCAGTTCTTC. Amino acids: CATSRSTTRGDEQFF.